The clone carrying this TCR beta chain was seen at least ten times. Its antigen is not identified. Germline loops: CDR1 SGHTA, CDR2 FQGNSA. This CDR3 is built from 16 residues. Unmatched junction bases numbered 6, after V lost 1 base and J lost 4 bases. The source of the sample is a study of T cell repertoires in cytomegalovirus infection. The wider study: CMV infection and matching HLA type were both indicated by public TCR beta signatures.

TCRdb used MiXCR to reprocess the reads, holding one entry per CDR3 protein. The table lists 200,000 to 300,000 distinct CDR3 sequences, roughly 13% of them singletons. Study observations and caveats: It was HLA-C-restricted CMV-specific TCR beta clonotypes that dominated the response ex vivo. The cumulative frequency of public TCR beta families identified carriers of CMV plus the relevant HLA.

The TCR comes from a human donor in good health (CMV status not recorded). Some clones in this sample may be carry-over from other donors' samples. The V gene is TRBV7-2, the J gene TRBJ2-2; 7 nucleotides align to TRBD2. The sample consisted of PBMCs. CDR3 protein: CASSLVGAGATGELFF. As DNA, the CDR3 is TGTGCCAGCAGCTTAGTTGGTGCGGGAGCCACCGGGGAGCTGTTTTTT.